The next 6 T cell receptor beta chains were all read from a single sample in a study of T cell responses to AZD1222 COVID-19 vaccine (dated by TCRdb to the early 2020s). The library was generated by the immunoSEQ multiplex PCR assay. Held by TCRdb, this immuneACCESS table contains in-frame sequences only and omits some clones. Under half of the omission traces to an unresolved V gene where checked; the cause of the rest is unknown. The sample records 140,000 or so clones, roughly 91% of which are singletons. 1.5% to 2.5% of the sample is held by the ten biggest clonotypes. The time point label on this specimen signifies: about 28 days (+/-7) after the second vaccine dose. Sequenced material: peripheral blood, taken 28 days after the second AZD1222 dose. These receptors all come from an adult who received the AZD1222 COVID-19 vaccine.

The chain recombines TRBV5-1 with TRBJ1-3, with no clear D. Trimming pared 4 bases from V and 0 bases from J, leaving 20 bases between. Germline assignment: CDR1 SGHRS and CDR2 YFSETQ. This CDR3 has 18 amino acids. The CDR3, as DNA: TGCGCCAGCAGCCCTACAAGAGTCGGGCGGAGCTCTGGAAACACCATATATTTT. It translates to CASSPTRVGRSSGNTIYF.

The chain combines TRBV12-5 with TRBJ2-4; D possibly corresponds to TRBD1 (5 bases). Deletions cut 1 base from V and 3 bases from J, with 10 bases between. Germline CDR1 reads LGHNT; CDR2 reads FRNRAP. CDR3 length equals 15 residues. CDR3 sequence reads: CASGLAGLGKNIQYF. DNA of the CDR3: TGTGCTAGTGGTTTGGCAGGGCTTGGCAAAAACATTCAGTACTTC.

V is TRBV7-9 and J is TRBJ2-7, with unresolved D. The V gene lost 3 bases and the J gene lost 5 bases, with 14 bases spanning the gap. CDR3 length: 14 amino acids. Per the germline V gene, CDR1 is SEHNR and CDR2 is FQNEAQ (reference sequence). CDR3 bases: TGTGCCAGCAGCTTCAGTATTAATCTCAACGAGCAGTACTTC. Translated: CASSFSINLNEQYF.

The chain's CDR3 is CASSSWTGGIGDIQYF. The CDR3 DNA follows: TGTGCCAGCAGTTCGTGGACAGGGGGGATTGGAGACATTCAGTACTTC. The chain links TRBV6-5 to TRBJ2-4; 10 bases are shared with TRBD1. V was pared by 4 bases and J by 8 bases, with 11 bases of the junction left unmatched. This CDR3 is 16 amino acids long. CDR1 and CDR2 (germline): MNHEY, SVGAGI.

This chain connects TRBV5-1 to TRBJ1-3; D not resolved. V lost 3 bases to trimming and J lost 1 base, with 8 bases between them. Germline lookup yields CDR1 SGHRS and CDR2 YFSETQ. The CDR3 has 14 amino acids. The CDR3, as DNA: TGCGCCAGCAGCTCCTATGGGTCTGGAAACACCATATATTTT. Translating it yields CASSSYGSGNTIYF.

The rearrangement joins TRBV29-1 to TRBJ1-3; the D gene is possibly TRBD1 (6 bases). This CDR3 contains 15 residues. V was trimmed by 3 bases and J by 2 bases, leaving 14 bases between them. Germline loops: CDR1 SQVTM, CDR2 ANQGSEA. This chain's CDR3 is CSVELGHETGNTIYF. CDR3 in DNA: TGCAGCGTTGAGTTGGGACACGAGACTGGAAACACCATATATTTT.